This is a list of T cell receptor beta chains from one sample in a study of shared T cell receptors in the human thymus. Assay used: immunoSEQ multiplex PCR; TCRdb lists only in-frame clones, some missing. The data show 720,000 or so clones, over 75% seen once. The data also belong to a second study, concerning human thymus T cells.

The sequencing input was thymocytes. The receptors shown here come from a girl under three years old with a congenital heart defect. The CDR3 runs from the conserved cysteine through the conserved F or W. A D gene is named only where the DNA matches it firmly. Clone size is stated in some rows and not others, as once, few, many or a class when expanded.

D gene: TRBD2
V gene: TRBV6-1
J gene: TRBJ2-3
clone size: NA
CDR3 DNA: TGTGCCAGCAGTGAAGCGCTACGAACCATAGCGGGGGATGATACGCAGTATTTT
CDR3 protein: CASSEALRTIAGDDTQYF

D gene: NA
V gene: TRBV10-1
J gene: TRBJ1-1
clone size: NA
CDR3 DNA: TGCGCCAGCAGTACGGGGAACACTGAAGCTTTCTTT
CDR3 protein: CASSTGNTEAFF

D gene: NA
V gene: TRBV7-2
J gene: TRBJ1-1
clone size: NA
CDR3 DNA: TGTGCCAGCAGCCCCGAAGGGGGGGACACTGAAGCTTTCTTT
CDR3 protein: CASSPEGGDTEAFF

D gene: NA
V gene: TRBV5-6
J gene: TRBJ2-1
clone size: once
CDR3 DNA: TGTGCCAGCAGCCAGGTGTGGGCCGGGACAAAATGCAATGAGCAGTTCTTC
CDR3 protein: CASSQVWAGTKCNEQFF

D gene: TRBD1
V gene: TRBV19
J gene: TRBJ1-1
clone size: NA
CDR3 DNA: TGTGCCAGTAGTATGGAGAGGAAGACAGGGATAATGAACACTGAAGCTTTCTTT
CDR3 protein: CASSMERKTGIMNTEAFF

D gene: TRBD1
V gene: TRBV27
J gene: TRBJ1-1
clone size: NA
CDR3 DNA: TGTGCCAGCAGTCTAATCTCACAGGGGAGGTTAAACACTGAAGCTTTCTTT
CDR3 protein: CASSLISQGRLNTEAFF

D gene: NA
V gene: TRBV7-8
J gene: TRBJ2-5
clone size: NA
CDR3 DNA: TGTGCCAGCAGCCCCAATTTCGGGGGCCAAGAGACCCAGTACTTC
CDR3 protein: CASSPNFGGQETQYF

D gene: TRBD1
V gene: TRBV7-9
J gene: TRBJ1-6
clone size: NA
CDR3 DNA: TGTGCCAGCAGCTTAAAGGGGGAGACAGGGCTGACCAATTCACCCCTCCACTTT
CDR3 protein: CASSLKGETGLTNSPLHF

D gene: TRBD1
V gene: TRBV7-2
J gene: TRBJ1-1
clone size: NA
CDR3 DNA: TGTGCCAGCAGCTCCTACAGGGGAAGACGCCCGAACACTGAAGCTTTCTTT
CDR3 protein: CASSSYRGRRPNTEAFF

D gene: NA
V gene: TRBV5-1
J gene: TRBJ2-3
clone size: NA
CDR3 DNA: TGCGCCAGCAGCTCCAGGGTTGGCACAGATACGCAGTATTTT
CDR3 protein: CASSSRVGTDTQYF

D gene: TRBD2
V gene: TRBV5-6
J gene: TRBJ2-2
clone size: NA
CDR3 DNA: TGTGCCAGCAGCTTGAGGCTAGCGGGGCTTCAGAACACCGGGGAGCTGTTTTTT
CDR3 protein: CASSLRLAGLQNTGELFF

D gene: NA
V gene: TRBV7-9
J gene: TRBJ1-1
clone size: NA
CDR3 DNA: TGTGCCAGCAGTTGTATGAGGGGGATGAACACTGAAGCTTTCTTT
CDR3 protein: CASSCMRGMNTEAFF

D gene: NA
V gene: TRBV28
J gene: TRBJ1-6
clone size: NA
CDR3 DNA: TGTGCCAGCAGTTCGAACGCGTTAGATTCACCCCTCCACTTT
CDR3 protein: CASSSNALDSPLHF

D gene: NA
V gene: TRBV5-1
J gene: TRBJ2-3
clone size: NA
CDR3 DNA: TGCGCCAGCAGCTTGGGTCTATCGGGAATGGCAGATACGCAGTATTTT
CDR3 protein: CASSLGLSGMADTQYF

D gene: TRBD1
V gene: TRBV14
J gene: TRBJ1-1
clone size: NA
CDR3 DNA: TGTGCCAGCAGCCAAGGGGACAGGGACACTGAAGCTTTCTTT
CDR3 protein: CASSQGDRDTEAFF

D gene: TRBD2
V gene: TRBV19
J gene: TRBJ2-3
clone size: NA
CDR3 DNA: TGTGCCAGTAGTATAAGGACTAGTCTCACAGATACGCAGTATTTT
CDR3 protein: CASSIRTSLTDTQYF

D gene: NA
V gene: TRBV30
J gene: TRBJ1-4
clone size: NA
CDR3 DNA: TGTGCCTGGCGCTACAGGGCGGCAACTAATGAAAAACTGTTTTTT
CDR3 protein: CAWRYRAATNEKLFF

D gene: NA
V gene: TRBV25-1
J gene: TRBJ1-6
clone size: NA
CDR3 DNA: TGTGCCAGCAGTGATGGGCCGCAGGAGGCAGGAGGGGATTCACCCCTCCACTTT
CDR3 protein: CASSDGPQEAGGDSPLHF

D gene: NA
V gene: TRBV5-1
J gene: TRBJ1-3
clone size: NA
CDR3 DNA: TGCGCCAGAAGACACTCTGGAAACACCATATATTTT
CDR3 protein: CARRHSGNTIYF

D gene: NA
V gene: TRBV5-8
J gene: TRBJ1-5
clone size: NA
CDR3 DNA: TGTGCCAGTACAGGTGGGCCCCAGCATTTT
CDR3 protein: CASTGGPQHF

D gene: NA
V gene: TRBV27
J gene: TRBJ1-1
clone size: NA
CDR3 DNA: TGTGCCAGCATTCGGACAGACCCGAACACTGAAGCTTTCTTT
CDR3 protein: CASIRTDPNTEAFF

D gene: TRBD1
V gene: TRBV4-1
J gene: TRBJ1-2
clone size: NA
CDR3 DNA: TGCGCCAGCAGCCGGAGGGACAGGGTATATGGCTACACCTTC
CDR3 protein: CASSRRDRVYGYTF

D gene: NA
V gene: TRBV28
J gene: TRBJ1-5
clone size: NA
CDR3 DNA: TGTGCCAGCAGTTTACGTACCTATAGCAATCAGCCCCAGCATTTT
CDR3 protein: CASSLRTYSNQPQHF

D gene: NA
V gene: TRBV4-1
J gene: TRBJ2-5
clone size: NA
CDR3 DNA: TGCGCCAGCAGCAGCCGCCGGGACCAAGAGACCCAGTACTTC
CDR3 protein: CASSSRRDQETQYF

D gene: NA
V gene: TRBV4-3
J gene: TRBJ1-2
clone size: NA
CDR3 DNA: TGCGCCAGCAGCCAGGACAGACTTTATGGCTACACCTTC
CDR3 protein: CASSQDRLYGYTF

D gene: NA
V gene: TRBV5-1
J gene: TRBJ2-2
clone size: NA
CDR3 DNA: TGCGCCAGCAGCTTGGCGGCGCGCGGGCCCACCGGGGAGCTGTTTTTT
CDR3 protein: CASSLAARGPTGELFF